Reported below is one T cell receptor (beta chain). What it recognizes is unknown. The data originate from a study of shared clonotypes between healthy human individuals. The study's findings and limits: Non-shared clonotypes had lower generation probabilities than clonotypes shared by all four sorted-subset donors.

Terminally differentiated effector memory CD45RA+ cells were excluded by CCR7 positive selection of CD45RO-negative cells. Template for every sorted-subset replicate PCR totaled roughly 200 ng DNA, tens of thousands of T cell genomes. Original methodology: Quality scores were absent from the junction-only immunoSEQ sequences, so filtering differed. The table came from immunoSEQ multiplex PCR; TCRdb's copy has only in-frame clones and leaves some out. The D gene and trimming were derived from the DNA, and the V and J assignments and clone size from that table. Here the sample spans about 580,000 clones, roughly 98% being singletons. Germline V gene sequence: CDR1 LNHNV, CDR2 YYDKDF (reference sequence). The trim removed 3 bases at V and 6 bases at J, leaving 10 bases unmatched. The CDR3 runs to 17 residues.

What was sequenced was naive CD8+ T cells sorted from blood. This chain connects TRBV15 to TRBJ1-4; 10 nucleotides align to TRBD1. This receptor was taken from a man younger than 40 in good health. This CDR3 is CATSSGDRGTRDEKLFF. DNA of the CDR3: TGTGCCACCAGCAGCGGGGACAGGGGCACTCGGGATGAAAAACTGTTTTTT.